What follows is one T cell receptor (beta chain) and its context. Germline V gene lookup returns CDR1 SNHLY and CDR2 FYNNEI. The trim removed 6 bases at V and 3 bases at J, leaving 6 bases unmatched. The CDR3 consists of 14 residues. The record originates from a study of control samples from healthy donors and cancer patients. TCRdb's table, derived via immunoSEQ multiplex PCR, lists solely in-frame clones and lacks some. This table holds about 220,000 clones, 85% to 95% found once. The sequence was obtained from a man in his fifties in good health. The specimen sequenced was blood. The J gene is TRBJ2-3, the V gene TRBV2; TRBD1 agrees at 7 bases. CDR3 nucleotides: TGTGCCAGCAGAGACAGGGAAATTACAGATACGCAGTATTTT. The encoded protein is CASRDREITDTQYF.